These T cell receptor beta chains were read from a single sample in a study of cytomegalovirus exposure and HLA in healthy donors. Repertoires were generated with immunoSEQ multiplex PCR, while TCRdb's copy carries only in-frame clones and drops some. The profile covers approximately 120,000 clones, with around 83% appearing a single time and about 7% taken by the ten largest. The sequenced sample consisted of PBMCs. The receptor set was obtained from a woman in her 30s in good health and CMV-seropositive. CDR3s include the opening cysteine and the closing phenylalanine or tryptophan. The D gene is left open where the match is weak. Clone size, where shown, is once, few, many, or a class for clones that have expanded.

d_call	v_call	clone_size	j_call	cdr3_nt	cdr3_aa
.	TRBV28	.	TRBJ1-2	TGTGCCAGCAGTTTAAGACAGCGCTACTACACCTTC	CASSLRQRYYTF
.	TRBV4-2	once	TRBJ1-2	TGTGCCAGCAGCCAGGAGGGAAACTATGGCTACACCTTC	CASSQEGNYGYTF
.	TRBV2	few	TRBJ2-7	TGTGCCAAGAGACGGGACAACTACGAGCAGTACTTC	CAKRRDNYEQYF
.	TRBV2	.	TRBJ2-1	TGTGCCAGCAGTGACGAAAGAAAATCATTCAGAAATGAGCAGTTCTTC	CASSDERKSFRNEQFF
.	TRBV9	.	TRBJ1-5	TGTGCCAGCAGCGTAGGGAGCTCTCCTTATCAGCCCCAGCATTTT	CASSVGSSPYQPQHF
.	TRBV28	.	TRBJ1-6	TGTGCCAGCAGGTCTGGGGCCTTTAGCTCCTATAATTCACCCCTCCACTTT	CASRSGAFSSYNSPLHF
.	TRBV2	.	TRBJ2-5	TGTGCCAGCGGGGAGACAGGAAGAACCCAGTACTTC	CASGETGRTQYF
.	TRBV18	.	TRBJ1-1	TGTGCCAGCTCCCCTATCACAGTAATGAACACTGAAGCTTTCTTT	CASSPITVMNTEAFF
.	TRBV19	.	TRBJ2-3	TGTGCCAGTAGTCCCTGGGCCCTCACAGATACGCAGTATTTT	CASSPWALTDTQYF
.	TRBV29-1	.	TRBJ2-7	TGCAGCGTTGAAGCTTCCTACGAGCAGTACTTC	CSVEASYEQYF
TRBD1	TRBV19	once	TRBJ2-7	TGTGCCAGTAGTATAGCCGGGACAGGGAACTACGAGCAGTACTTC	CASSIAGTGNYEQYF
.	TRBV30	.	TRBJ1-6	TGTGCCTGGAAGAGCTCCTATAATTCACCCCTCCACTTT	CAWKSSYNSPLHF
.	TRBV28	.	TRBJ1-2	TGTGCCAGCAGAGGGCTAGGGGGAAGTGAATTAAAGGGCTACACCTTC	CASRGLGGSELKGYTF
TRBD1	TRBV27	.	TRBJ1-4	TGTGCCAGCAGTTACACAGGGGGCGGGGGTGAAAAACTGTTTTTT	CASSYTGGGGEKLFF
.	TRBV28	.	TRBJ1-2	TGTGCCAGCAGTTTAGGTGCAGGGGTCTATGGCTACACCTTC	CASSLGAGVYGYTF
.	TRBV6-5	.	TRBJ2-3	TGTGCCAGCAGTTATTCCGGGTCTAGCACAGATACGCAGTATTTT	CASSYSGSSTDTQYF
TRBD1	TRBV5-1	.	TRBJ1-1	TGCGCCAGCAGCTTCGGGGACAGGTTGGCCACTGAAGCTTTCTTT	CASSFGDRLATEAFF
TRBD2	TRBV9	.	TRBJ2-1	TGTGCCAGCAGCGCCAAGACCGGGACTAGCCCCAATGAGCAGTTCTTC	CASSAKTGTSPNEQFF
.	TRBV4-1	.	TRBJ1-1	TGCGCCAGCAGCCATATAGGGGCGAACACTGAAGCTTTCTTT	CASSHIGANTEAFF
.	TRBV5-1	.	TRBJ2-3	TGCGCCAGCAGCTTATGGATAGGGGGAGATACGCAGTATTTT	CASSLWIGGDTQYF
TRBD1	TRBV2	.	TRBJ2-4	TGTGCCAGCAGCGGTAAGGGGGCGGCCAAAAACATTCAGTACTTC	CASSGKGAAKNIQYF
.	TRBV11-2	.	TRBJ2-7	TGTGCCAGCAGCTTAGATTGGCCAGGGGATGGATACGAGCAGTACTTC	CASSLDWPGDGYEQYF
.	TRBV28	.	TRBJ1-3	TGTGCCAGCAGCACGACAGGAAACACCATATATTTT	CASSTTGNTIYF
.	TRBV28	.	TRBJ2-7	TGTGCCAGCAGTCTACCCCTTTTGGGGGGCTACGAGCAGTACTTC	CASSLPLLGGYEQYF
TRBD1	TRBV9	once	TRBJ1-3	TGTGCCAGCAGCGCTCAGGGGGCGCCTGGAAACACCATATATTTT	CASSAQGAPGNTIYF
.	TRBV27	.	TRBJ2-5	TGTGCCAGCAGTTTTTCAGGGGAAGAGACCCAGTACTTC	CASSFSGEETQYF
.	TRBV6-5	.	TRBJ2-7	TGTGCCAGCAGGACGGGGACTCAGCAGTACTTC	CASRTGTQQYF
.	TRBV4-1	.	TRBJ1-4	TGCGCCAGCAGGATACAGGATCCTGGTGAAAAACTGTTTTTT	CASRIQDPGEKLFF
.	TRBV14	.	TRBJ1-6	TGTGCCAGCAGCCAAGCAATTTCACCCCTCCACTTT	CASSQAISPLHF
.	TRBV21-1	.	TRBJ1-4	TGTGCCAGCAGTTACAGGACAGGCTTAAATGAAAAACTGTTTTTT	CASSYRTGLNEKLFF
.	TRBV28	.	TRBJ1-5	TGTGCCAGCAGATTGGGAGGGAGATATGAGCCCCAGCATTTT	CASRLGGRYEPQHF
TRBD1	TRBV2	.	TRBJ1-2	TGTGCCAGCAGTGGTGATCCGGGACAGGTCCTAAGGGGTGGCTACACCTTC	CASSGDPGQVLRGGYTF
TRBD2	TRBV5-6	.	TRBJ2-1	TGTGCCAGCAGCTTCTTTAGCGGGAGAGGTGGTGAGCAGTTCTTC	CASSFFSGRGGEQFF
TRBD1	TRBV5-1	.	TRBJ1-1	TGCGCCAGCAGCCCAAGGACAGGGGTCATGAACACTGAAGCTTTCTTT	CASSPRTGVMNTEAFF
.	TRBV2	.	TRBJ1-3	TGTGCCAGCAGAGGGAGTAGATTCTCTGGAAACACCATATATTTT	CASRGSRFSGNTIYF
.	TRBV30	.	TRBJ1-2	TGTGCCAGGTCAGGGGTTAACTATGGCTACACCTTC	CARSGVNYGYTF
TRBD2	TRBV4-2	.	TRBJ2-1	TGTGCCAGCAGCCAAGAAGAGGGGACTAGCGGCAATGAGCAGTTCTTC	CASSQEEGTSGNEQFF
TRBD1	TRBV28	.	TRBJ1-1	TGTGCCAGCAGTGGACCCAGGGGGCTTGGGGACACTGAAGCTTTCTTT	CASSGPRGLGDTEAFF
.	TRBV2	once	TRBJ2-5	TGCGCCAGCAAGGACTACAAGGAGACCCAGTACTTC	CASKDYKETQYF
TRBD1	TRBV7-9	.	TRBJ2-7	TGTTCCAGCAGCTTGGACAGGGACGAGCAGTACTTC	CSSSLDRDEQYF
TRBD1	TRBV5-1	.	TRBJ1-1	TGCGCCAGCAGCTTGTGGGCCCGGGACAGGGCTAACACTGAAGCTTTCTTT	CASSLWARDRANTEAFF
TRBD2	TRBV30	.	TRBJ2-3	TGTGCCTGGAGTTCTAGCGGGGGCACAGATACGCAGTATTTT	CAWSSSGGTDTQYF
.	TRBV30	.	TRBJ2-1	TGTGCCTGGAGTTCAGCGGAACCTTACAATGAGCAGTTCTTC	CAWSSAEPYNEQFF
.	TRBV28	.	TRBJ2-5	TGTGCCAGCAGTTCCCCGGTATACCAAGAGACCCAGTACTTC	CASSSPVYQETQYF
TRBD1	TRBV5-1	.	TRBJ2-7	TGCGCCAGCAGACCGGGACAGGGCTCCTACGAGCAGTACTTC	CASRPGQGSYEQYF
.	TRBV9	.	TRBJ2-6	TGTGCCAGCAGCGGACAGGACCACTCTGGGGCCAACGTCCTGACTTTC	CASSGQDHSGANVLTF
.	TRBV18	.	TRBJ2-3	TGTGCCAGCTCACCATCGACAGACCGAGATACGCAGTATTTT	CASSPSTDRDTQYF
.	TRBV19	.	TRBJ1-5	TGTGCCAGTAGTACGGGGGGATGGCAGCCCCAGCATTTT	CASSTGGWQPQHF
.	TRBV14	.	TRBJ1-2	TGTGCCAGCAGCCCTACAGGGATCTATGGCTACACCTTC	CASSPTGIYGYTF
TRBD1	TRBV13	.	TRBJ2-2	TGTGCCAGCAGCTTGCTCGGGACAGGGAACACCGGGGAGCTGTTTTTT	CASSLLGTGNTGELFF